Sequencing of this TCR beta chain was carried out in a study of T-cell reconstitution after alpha-beta-depleted transplantation in children. Overall study results and limits: The main origin of T-cell counts and diversity one year after transplant was newly produced T cells.

Details on this clonotype: Its antigen is as yet unknown.

Trimming took 0 bases from V and 8 from J, leaving 8 bases between them. This CDR3 has 14 amino acids. Germline CDR1 is LNHNV and CDR2 is YYDKDF (reference sequence). It was with unique molecular identifiers that the TCRbeta library was prepared. TCRdb re-called the PCR reads through MiXCR, storing one row per CDR3 protein. Counted here are 200,000 to 250,000 distinct CDR3 sequences, around 8.4% occurring once; the ten biggest clones make up 35% to 40%. This material consisted of PBMCs, mostly from graft donor cells, taken 360 days after TCRalphabeta/CD19-depleted stem cell transplant. The TCR was taken from a male patient between 2 and 10 years old who had a stem cell transplant for acute myeloid leukemia, so the T cells may come from the graft donor. V usage is TRBV15 and J usage is TRBJ1-6, with unresolved D. The CDR3 is CATSRDRSYSPLHF. CDR3 DNA sequence: TGTGCCACCAGCAGAGATAGAAGCTATTCACCCCTCCACTTT.